Shown below are 2 T cell receptor beta chains from a single sample sequenced in a study of blood T cell repertoires in COVID-19. Data came from immunoSEQ multiplex PCR; TCRdb stores just in-frame clones and leaves some out. The sample lists 20,000 or so clones; 84% were seen once. Sequencing was carried out using peripheral blood. The receptor set was obtained from a man aged 35 to 55 with acute or convalescent COVID-19.

The chain employs TRBV3-1 (or the pseudogene TRBV3-2) and TRBJ2-6; D is perhaps TRBD2 (5 bases). V was shortened by 8 bases and J by 1 base, with 15 bases between the two germline ends. The CDR3 extends over 16 amino acids. CDR1 LGHDT and CDR2 YNNKEL come from the germline V gene (reference sequence). The CDR3 protein is CASEGRIKSGANVLTF. CDR3 sequence (DNA): TGTGCCAGCGAGGGCAGGATCAAGTCTGGGGCCAACGTCCTGACTTTC.

The rearrangement links TRBV29-1 to TRBJ1-5; TRBD1 aligns across 7 bases. Germline CDR1 is SQVTM and CDR2 is ANQGSEA. The CDR3 has 15 amino acids. Trimming cost V 7 bases and J 4 bases; bases outside gene matches: 13. CDR3 nucleotide sequence: TGCAGCGCCGTTTTACCGGGACAGTCGAATCAGCCCCAGCATTTT. Amino acid sequence: CSAVLPGQSNQPQHF.